The 2 T cell receptor beta chains listed next were all sequenced from one sample in a study of a mutant IDH1 vaccine in newly diagnosed glioma (dated by TCRdb to about 2021). What these receptors recognize is not known. Library prep was done by the immunoSEQ multiplex PCR assay. The table was pulled from immuneACCESS by TCRdb, which kept in-frame rearrangements only. Such tables lose some clones; where checked, under half of the loss comes from unresolved V genes, and the rest has no known cause. The sample yields over 95,000 clones; under 90% were counted once. The biggest ten clones account for 0.5% to 0.65% of the sample. What this sample's time point label stands for: week 11, during vaccination. Each vaccine dose, consisting of 300 ug of a 20-mer mutant IDH1 peptide in Montanide, was administered subcutaneously with topical imiquimod. Specimen: PBMCs, collected from a glioma patient whose treatment included an IDH1 peptide vaccine. The source is a woman between 50 and 59 years old with glioma.

The chain uses TRBV10-3 and TRBJ2-2; no clear D gene. The CDR3 loop spans 16 amino acids. Germline CDR1 is ENHRY and CDR2 is SYGVKD. V shed 3 bases and J shed 1 base, with 12 bases lying between them. CDR3 loop: CAISEDAGVNTGELFF. The CDR3 region has the DNA TGTGCCATCAGTGAAGATGCTGGGGTGAACACCGGGGAGCTGTTTTTT.

V and J are TRBV10-2 and TRBJ2-1; no clear D gene. From germline, CDR1 is WSHSY and CDR2 SAAADI. This CDR3 spans 14 amino acids. Trimming cost V 0 bases and J 4 bases, with 7 bases left between them. CDR3 bases: TGCGCCAGCAGTGAGTCCCCCGGTTACAATGAGCAGTTCTTC. It codes for CASSESPGYNEQFF.